Following are 24 T cell receptor beta chains from one sample sequenced in a study of T-cell reconstitution after alpha-beta-depleted transplantation in children. The TCRbeta library incorporated unique molecular identifiers. TCRdb redid the calling of the PCR reads with MiXCR, one entry per CDR3 protein. The repertoire includes 400,000 to 500,000 distinct CDR3 sequences, about a tenth of them detected once, and 5% to 6.5% sits in the top ten. This sample comprised PBMCs from the stem cell graft donor, obtained from the stem cell graft. The receptors were gathered from a human donor who donated a stem cell graft to a child with acute myeloid leukemia.

The chain is built from TRBV12-3 or TRBV12-4 and TRBJ2-3, with D possibly called TRBD1 or TRBD2 (5 bases each). There are 16 residues in the CDR3. Trimming took 2 bases from V and 0 from J, leaving 12 bases between them. CDR3 residues: CASSLRGGASTDTQYF. CDR3 sequence (DNA): TGTGCCAGCAGTTTACGGGGCGGAGCTAGCACAGATACGCAGTATTTT.

This clonotype was detected only a few times. The rearrangement uses TRBV15 and TRBJ1-5, with D tentatively TRBD1 (5 bases). Germline-derived CDR1 and CDR2 are LNHNV and YYDKDF (reference sequence). The CDR3 covers 17 residues. The germline V and J ends were trimmed by 5 bases and 6 bases, with 23 bases remaining between them. CDR3 loop: CATSGPRGPRDFQPQHF. The CDR3 bases are TGTGCCACCAGCGGACCGCGGGGTCCCAGGGATTTTCAGCCCCAGCATTTT.

This clonotype was counted between two and nine times. V and J are TRBV5-6 and TRBJ1-4; D possibly corresponds to TRBD1 (5 bases). The CDR3 loop spans 13 amino acids. Germline CDR1 reads SGHDT; CDR2 reads YYEEEE. V dropped 3 bases and J dropped 15 bases, with 18 bases sitting between them. CDR3: CASSSVGDVGMFF. The CDR3 DNA is TGTGCCAGCAGCTCGGTGGGGGACGTGGGTATGTTTTTT.

The chain carries TRBV7-3 and TRBJ1-6; D remains unclear. CDR3 length equals 15 residues. Germline CDR1 SGHTA, CDR2 FQGTGA. V was trimmed by 4 bases and J by 4 bases, leaving 11 bases between them. CDR3 nucleotide sequence: TGTGCCAGCAGCTCCGGGAGCGATTATAATTCACCCCTCCACTTT. Its translation is CASSSGSDYNSPLHF.

The chain couples TRBV25-1 to TRBJ2-2, with 10 bases matching TRBD1. CDR3 length: 18 amino acids. In germline, CDR1 is MGHDK, CDR2 SYGVNS. With 1 base clipped from V and 4 bases from J, the junction kept 9 bases outside the gene matches. The CDR3 protein is CASSEWGQGLKSTGELFF. For the CDR3, the DNA is TGTGCCAGCAGTGAATGGGGACAGGGGTTGAAGAGCACCGGGGAGCTGTTTTTT.

In regard to this clonotype: A much larger clone differs from this one at a single base, so this may be a read error. This rearrangement joins TRBV5-1 to TRBJ2-1; the match to TRBD1 covers 7 bases. The CDR3 runs 14 residues. The junction had 6 bases not matched to a gene; V was cut back by 0 bases and J by 9 bases. The germline CDR1 and CDR2 sequences are SGHRS and YFSETQ. CDR3 in DNA: TGCGCCAGCAGCTTGGGACAGGGTTACGTTGAGCAGTTCTTC. It yields the protein CASSLGQGYVEQFF.

The chain couples TRBV5-1 to TRBJ2-7; tentatively, D is TRBD2 (6 bases). From germline, CDR1 is SGHRS and CDR2 YFSETQ. The CDR3 runs 15 residues. Trimming left V 0 bases short and J 5 bases short, with 15 bases between. CDR3 in DNA: TGCGCCAGCAGCTTGGATCCGGGAGTGGCGGACGAGCAGTACTTC. Amino acid sequence: CASSLDPGVADEQYF.

The rearrangement links TRBV14 to TRBJ2-1; D is possibly TRBD1 or TRBD2 (6 bases each). CDR1 SGHDN and CDR2 FVKESK come from the germline V gene. The length of the CDR3 is 13 residues. V was cut by 2 bases and J by 12 bases, with 14 bases left in between. This CDR3 is CASSQISGGPQFF. The CDR3 DNA follows: TGTGCCAGCAGCCAAATCTCTGGGGGGCCGCAGTTCTTC.

This chain links TRBV19 with TRBJ2-2; D remains ambiguous. There are 11 residues in the CDR3. Germline assignment: CDR1 LNHDA and CDR2 SQIVND (reference sequence). The germline V and J ends were trimmed by 10 bases and 0 bases, with 3 bases remaining between them. In DNA form, the CDR3 reads TGTGCCATCTCGAACACCGGGGAGCTGTTTTTT. This codes for CAISNTGELFF.

V usage is TRBV4-3 and J usage is TRBJ2-7, with D perhaps matching TRBD1 (5 bases). Trimming took 6 bases from V and 2 from J, leaving 20 bases between them. The CDR3 has 16 residues. Per the germline V gene, CDR1 is LGHNA and CDR2 is YSLEER. The CDR3: CASRHDLTGSAYEQYF. Here the CDR3 DNA reads TGCGCCAGCAGGCATGACCTTACAGGATCAGCCTACGAGCAGTACTTC.

This clonotype was detected many times. V is TRBV28 and J is TRBJ2-1, with 7 bases identical to TRBD1. The CDR3 sequence is 16 residues long. Trimming at V came to 1 base and at J to 6 bases, leaving 9 bases not matched to a gene. Germline V gives CDR1 MDHEN, CDR2 SYDVKM. The CDR3 protein is CASSLLTGTVRNEQFF. The CDR3 DNA follows: TGTGCCAGCAGTTTATTAACGGGGACAGTTCGCAATGAGCAGTTCTTC.

The J gene is TRBJ1-5, the V gene TRBV5-6, with D perhaps matching TRBD1 (5 bases). This CDR3 contains 16 residues. The ends were cut back, 0 bases at V and 0 bases at J, with 10 bases in the middle. Germline CDR1 SGHDT, CDR2 YYEEEE. CDR3 sequence (DNA): TGTGCCAGCAGCTTGGGTCAGGGCGATAGCAATCAGCCCCAGCATTTT. Its translation: CASSLGQGDSNQPQHF.

This clonotype was seen only a few times. This chain uses TRBV29-1 with TRBJ2-5; D might be TRBD1 (6 bases). The germline V gene has CDR1 SQVTM and CDR2 ANQGSEA. V was pared by 1 base and J by 2 bases, with 14 bases between. The CDR3 contains 15 residues. This chain's CDR3 is CSVEGSGTPQETQYF. The CDR3 bases are TGCAGCGTTGAAGGATCCGGGACACCTCAAGAGACCCAGTACTTC.

This chain joins TRBV12-3 or TRBV12-4 and TRBJ1-1, with a possible D match to TRBD1 (5 bases). The CDR3 totals 13 residues. V lost 7 bases and J 5 bases, leaving 14 bases between the germline ends. CDR3 in DNA: TGTGCCAGCACCCTCTCCCGGGGGACTGAAGCTTTCTTT. Translating it yields CASTLSRGTEAFF.

V and J are TRBV29-1 and TRBJ2-3; 16 bases map to TRBD2. J gave up 8 bases and V 6 bases, and 5 bases lay outside the gene matches. The CDR3 extends over 14 amino acids. Germline values: CDR1 SQVTM, CDR2 ANQGSEA. The CDR3, as DNA: TGCAGCGTAGGGACTAGCGGGGGGGTTAGTACGCAGTATTTT. Translation gives CSVGTSGGVSTQYF.

V gene TRBV12-3 or TRBV12-4 combines with J gene TRBJ2-1; the match to TRBD1 covers 9 bases. This CDR3 comprises 15 residues. V shed 7 bases and J 1 base; nucleotides not matched to a gene: 5. CDR3 residues: CASNYDRGSYNEQFF. CDR3 bases: TGTGCCAGCAACTACGACAGGGGGTCCTACAATGAGCAGTTCTTC.

This clonotype was observed a few times. This rearrangement joins TRBV29-1 to TRBJ2-5; perhaps TRBD1 as D (6 bases). Germline-derived CDR1 and CDR2 are SQVTM and ANQGSEA. Trimming took off 3 bases at V and 1 base at J, with 12 bases between the two ends. The CDR3 has 14 residues. The CDR3 region is CSVEERDTQETQYF. The CDR3 DNA reads as TGCAGCGTTGAGGAACGGGACACCCAAGAGACCCAGTACTTC.

This clonotype was counted many times. The CDR3 DNA reads TGTGCCAGCAGCTTGGCGGGGTTTGGGGCCAACGTCCTGACTTTC. This encodes CASSLAGFGANVLTF. This sequence joins TRBV7-9 and TRBJ2-6; tentatively, D is TRBD2 (6 bases). Germline V lookup: CDR1 SEHNR, CDR2 FQNEAQ (reference sequence). This CDR3 is built from 15 residues. V lost 3 bases and J lost 3, with 9 bases in between.

This clonotype was seen many times. V and J are TRBV5-1 and TRBJ1-2; maybe TRBD1 (6 bases). Per germline, CDR1 SGHRS and CDR2 YFSETQ. The CDR3 spans 12 residues. V lost 4 bases to trimming and J lost 8 bases, with 12 bases between them. CDR3 in DNA: TGCGCCAGCAGCGGGGACGGGGGCGGCTACACCTTC. This translates into CASSGDGGGYTF.

This clonotype appeared many times. V is TRBV5-1 and J is TRBJ2-1; a weak D match, TRBD1 (6 bases). This CDR3 spans 15 amino acids. From germline, CDR1 is SGHRS and CDR2 YFSETQ. V was trimmed by 4 bases and J by 1 base, leaving 12 bases between them. CDR3 bases: TGCGCCAGCAGCCTCGAGGGGGTGTCCTACAATGAGCAGTTCTTC. Translating it yields CASSLEGVSYNEQFF. The full variable domain, with the rest looked up from reference TRBV5-1 and TRBJ2-1, is KAGVTQTPRYLIKTRGQQVTLSCSPISGHRSVSWYQQTPGQGLQFLFEYFSETQRNKGNFPGRFSGRQFSNSRSEMNVSTLELGDSALYLCASSLEGVSYNEQFFGPGTRLTVL.

This clonotype was counted a few times. The rearrangement uses TRBV7-2 and TRBJ1-1; D is uncertain. V lost 2 bases and J 7 bases, leaving 14 bases between the germline ends. This CDR3 spans 14 amino acids. Per the germline V gene, CDR1 is SGHTA and CDR2 is FQGNSA. CDR3 loop: CASSLSVAEREAFF. For the CDR3, the DNA is TGTGCCAGCAGCTTATCGGTTGCGGAGCGTGAAGCTTTCTTT.

The rearrangement uses TRBV5-6 and TRBJ1-5; D remains ambiguous. Trimming took 0 bases from V and 2 from J, leaving 9 bases between them. Germline CDR1 SGHDT, CDR2 YYEEEE. The CDR3 is 15 residues long. CDR3 loop: CASSLGAWGNQPQHF. The DNA for the CDR3 is TGTGCCAGCAGCTTGGGGGCTTGGGGCAATCAGCCCCAGCATTTT.

This clonotype was recorded a few times. The chain is built from TRBV7-2 and TRBJ2-1; D perhaps matches TRBD2 (7 bases). The length of the CDR3 is 14 residues. V was trimmed by 1 base and J by 8 bases, leaving 12 bases between them. Germline loops: CDR1 SGHTA, CDR2 FQGNSA. The CDR3 region has the DNA TGTGCCAGCAGCTTAGTTCGGGGGGCGGATGAGCAGTTCTTC. Translated, it gives CASSLVRGADEQFF.

In this sample, this clonotype turned up a few times. The J gene is TRBJ2-7, the V gene TRBV7-6; TRBD2 agrees at 7 bases. V dropped 2 bases and J dropped 9; count of bases not matched to a gene: 13. Germline V gene data show CDR1 as SGHVS and CDR2 as FNYEAQ. The length of the CDR3 is 15 residues. The CDR3: CASSLSGGMRAGQYV. The CDR3 DNA reads as TGTGCCAGCAGCTTATCGGGGGGAATGCGTGCCGGGCAGTACGTC.